Reported below is one T cell receptor beta chain. The antigen is not known. The data are from a study of shared clonotypes between healthy human individuals. Looking at the study overall: Donors, aged 18 to 49, were a couple of women and a few men. Regarding the study as a whole: Depth of sequencing was expected to influence donor clonotype sharing. Sample collection involved blood only; tissue repertoires are likely different.

Profiled with immunoSEQ multiplex PCR; TCRdb holds only in-frame clones, not every one. The repertoire includes some 1,600,000 clones, 95% to 99% of them detected once, and about 0.45% sits in the top ten. The CDR3 is made up of 14 amino acids. V lost 3 bases and J 4 bases, leaving 10 bases between the germline ends. Germline V gene lookup returns CDR1 SGHKS and CDR2 YYEKEE (reference sequence). This clonotype was sampled from a man aged 25-40 years in good health. The genes are TRBV5-5 and TRBJ2-2; perhaps TRBD1 as D (5 bases). Sequenced sample: naive CD4+ T cells sorted from blood. Described subset: CD45RA+ positively selected. CDR3: CASSYRFATGELFF. CDR3 coding DNA: TGTGCCAGCAGCTACAGGTTCGCCACCGGGGAGCTGTTTTTT.